Below, 28 T cell receptor beta chains from the same sample are listed, as sequenced in a study of identical twins. MiXCR, run by TCRdb on the 5' RACE reads, gives a single entry per CDR3 protein. Of some 1,600,000 distinct CDR3 sequences detected, around 33% appear once; the ten largest clones hold about 0.25%. Sample: cord blood. The receptor set was obtained from a newborn girl in good health.

A remark on this clonotype: The conserved final phenylalanine or tryptophan is absent from the CDR3, which likely points to a read error. This rearrangement joins TRBV20-1 to TRBJ2-4; 12 bases map to TRBD2. The better agreement between TRBJ2-5 and the DNA end casts doubt on the J call. Germline CDR1 is DFQATT and CDR2 is SNEGSKA (reference sequence). There are 13 residues in the CDR3. CDR3 DNA: TGCAGTGCTTGGACTAGCGGGGTAGAGACCCAGTACCTC. This sequence encodes CSAWTSGVETQYL.

The CDR3 nucleotides read TGTGCCAGCAGCTCAGTGGGCGCAGGAGTGAACACTGAAGCTTTCTTT. Its translation is CASSSVGAGVNTEAFF. V and J are TRBV7-2 and TRBJ1-1; D uncertain. Germline lookup yields CDR1 SGHTA and CDR2 FQGNSA. The CDR3 consists of 16 residues. V lost 4 bases, J lost 0 bases, and 15 bases lay in between.

The chain couples TRBV12-3 or TRBV12-4 to TRBJ2-1; D gene uncertain. V shed 2 bases and J shed 0 bases, with 11 bases lying between them. This CDR3 region has 16 residues. In DNA form, the CDR3 reads TGTGCCAGCAGTTTATCCAGGTGGGGCTCCTACAATGAGCAGTTCTTC. Its protein is CASSLSRWGSYNEQFF.

The V gene is TRBV2, the J gene TRBJ2-1; D call uncertain. With 6 bases removed from V and 3 bases from J, the gap between germline ends came to 9 bases. CDR3 length equals 13 residues. CDR1 is SNHLY, CDR2 FYNNEI, per germline. The CDR3: CASSLQIYNEQFF. The CDR3 DNA reads as TGTGCCAGCAGCCTCCAGATCTACAATGAGCAGTTCTTC.

The genes are TRBV4-1 and TRBJ2-7; D remains unclear. The CDR3 runs to 14 residues. V was shortened by 4 bases and J by 2 bases, with 12 bases between the two germline ends. Germline V CDR1 and CDR2: MGHRA, YSYEKL. This CDR3 reads CASSPNPGTYEQYF. In DNA, the CDR3 is TGCGCCAGCAGCCCTAATCCGGGTACCTACGAGCAGTACTTC.

This clonotype was counted many times. The chain uses TRBV9 and TRBJ2-3, with TRBD2 as a possible D gene (5 bases). CDR1 and CDR2 (germline): SGDLS, YYNGEE. V dropped 1 base and J dropped 0 bases, with 12 bases sitting between them. CDR3 length equals 16 residues. The DNA of the CDR3 is TGTGCCAGCAGCGTAAGGAGCGGTGCTAGCACAGATACGCAGTATTTT. Amino acid sequence: CASSVRSGASTDTQYF.

J is TRBJ2-5 and V is TRBV9, with 12 bases matching TRBD2. The DNA matches TRBJ2-7 better at its end, which makes the J call doubtful. Germline assignment: CDR1 SGDLS and CDR2 YYNGEE. The CDR3 contains 16 residues. The CDR3 coding sequence is TGTGCCAGCAGCGTAGGGGCTAGCGGGAGGGCGTACGAGCAGTACTTC. This sequence encodes CASSVGASGRAYEQYF.

This clonotype was detected once. A clone one base away is much larger, so this may be a read error. This chain links TRBV12-3 or TRBV12-4 with TRBJ2-1; 14 positions match TRBD2. The assigned J gene may be wrong: the sequence end matches TRBJ2-7 better. The CDR3 loop spans 17 amino acids. The CDR3 DNA follows: TGTGCCAGCAGCCGTGGACTAGCGGGAGGCTTCTACAATGAGCAGTACTTC. Residues: CASSRGLAGGFYNEQYF.

This clonotype was observed a few times. J is TRBJ2-7 and V is TRBV5-1, with TRBD1 identical over 7 bases. The J segment lost 2 bases and the V segment lost 3 bases, leaving 11 bases of the junction unmatched. This CDR3 contains 16 residues. Germline CDR1 reads SGHRS; CDR2 reads YFSETQ. The CDR3 region has the DNA TGCGCCAGCAGCTGGGGGACAGTGCACATCCCCTACGAGCAGTACTTC. This translates into CASSWGTVHIPYEQYF.

The chain is built from TRBV6-6 and TRBJ2-1; 8 bases are shared with TRBD2. The CDR3 loop spans 14 amino acids. From germline, CDR1 is MNHNY and CDR2 SVGAGI (reference sequence). Trimming took 7 bases from V and 8 from J; bases not matched to a gene: 10. The CDR3 DNA reads TGTGCCAGCAACTACGGGGGGGCCATCGATGAGCAGTTCTTC. Protein: CASNYGGAIDEQFF.

This clonotype was recorded at least ten times. The chain uses TRBV7-9 and TRBJ2-7, with a possible D match to TRBD2 (5 bases). The CDR3 has 16 amino acids. In germline, CDR1 is SEHNR, CDR2 FQNEAQ (reference sequence). V was shortened by 5 bases and J by 2 bases, with 19 bases between the two germline ends. CDR3 amino acids: CASSLRTSYLTYEQYF. CDR3 DNA: TGTGCCAGCAGCCTCAGGACTTCATACCTTACCTACGAGCAGTACTTC.

This clonotype has only a few counts. V gene TRBV3-1 combines with J gene TRBJ2-5; 7 bases map to TRBD1. With 6 bases clipped from V and 3 bases from J, the junction kept 4 bases outside the gene matches. Germline-derived CDR1 and CDR2 are LGHDT and YNNKEL (reference sequence). This CDR3 spans 13 amino acids. The CDR3 DNA reads as TGTGCCAGCAGAGAGACAGGGAAAGAGACCCAGTACTTC. Translation gives CASRETGKETQYF.

This clonotype showed up just a few times. This chain connects TRBV6-5 to TRBJ2-4; the D is unclear. V was pared by 0 bases and J by 0 bases, with 15 bases between. Germline CDR1 reads MNHEY; CDR2 reads SVGAGI. The CDR3 consists of 18 residues. The CDR3: CASSYSIYRTLAKNIQYF. DNA of the CDR3: TGTGCCAGCAGTTACTCGATATACAGAACCTTAGCCAAAAACATTCAGTACTTC.

Only one count was recorded for this clonotype. The chain links TRBV6-2 or TRBV6-3 to TRBJ2-3; D remains unclear. Per the germline V gene, CDR1 is MNHEY and CDR2 is SVGEGT. CDR3 length: 16 amino acids. Trimming took off 2 bases at V and 4 bases at J, with 16 bases between the two ends. DNA of the CDR3: TGTGCCAGCAGTTACCGAGTCACCGGCCTGGCAGATACGCAGTATTTT. Amino acid sequence: CASSYRVTGLADTQYF.

V gene TRBV4-2 combines with J gene TRBJ2-2; weak D call: TRBD1 (5 bases). V was clipped by 0 bases and J by 5 bases, with 7 bases between them. Per the germline V gene, CDR1 is LGHNA and CDR2 is YNFKEQ. The length of the CDR3 is 14 residues. CDR3 sequence (DNA): TGTGCCAGCAGCCAAGATGGGGCAACCGGGGAGCTGTTTTTT. As protein: CASSQDGATGELFF.

This clonotype was seen more than once but under ten times. The rearrangement links TRBV4-2 to TRBJ2-7; TRBD2 matches 8 bases. The germline gives CDR1 LGHNA, CDR2 YNFKEQ. V was clipped by 1 base and J by 5 bases; unmatched bases: 7. CDR3 length: 15 residues. The CDR3 protein is CASSQAGGAENEQYF. CDR3 DNA sequence: TGTGCCAGCAGCCAAGCCGGGGGGGCCGAGAACGAGCAGTACTTC.

The rearrangement uses TRBV20-1 and TRBJ2-1, with D perhaps being TRBD1 or TRBD2 (5 bases each). This CDR3 comprises 14 residues. V lost 4 bases to trimming and J lost 6 bases, with 16 bases between them. The germline CDR1 and CDR2 sequences are DFQATT and SNEGSKA (reference sequence). DNA of the CDR3: TGCAGTGCTAAGCCTAGACGTGGGGGCAATGAGCAGTTCTTC. Translated: CSAKPRRGGNEQFF.

This clonotype has only a few counts. Mismatch with germline at one junction end may stem from a read error. The gene calls are TRBV2 and TRBJ1-1, with a tentative D call TRBD1 (6 bases). This CDR3 has 15 amino acids. Per germline, CDR1 SNHLY and CDR2 FYNNEI. CDR3 region: CASSENSQGLTEAFF. DNA for the CDR3: TGTGCCAGCAGTGAAAATTCACAGGGCCTCACTGAGGCTTTCTTT.

The J gene is TRBJ2-4, the V gene TRBV12-3 or TRBV12-4, with D maybe TRBD1 (5 bases). V was shortened by 0 bases and J by 8 bases, with 11 bases between the two germline ends. The CDR3 is 14 residues long. The CDR3 coding sequence is TGTGCCAGCAGTTTAGCTTCCAGGGAACACATTCAGTACTTC. Residues: CASSLASREHIQYF.

This rearrangement joins TRBV6-1 to TRBJ1-1, with a weak D call TRBD1 (6 bases). V lost 1 base and J lost 5, with 14 bases in between. Germline CDR1 and CDR2: MNHNS and SASEGT. The CDR3 is 15 amino acids. The CDR3 DNA reads TGTGCCAGCAGTGAAGAGGGGGGCTGGCGTACTGAAGCTTTCTTT. Its translation: CASSEEGGWRTEAFF.

This clonotype has a handful of counts. This chain links TRBV6-5 with TRBJ2-1; TRBD2 agrees at 7 bases. CDR3 size: 15 residues. V was clipped by 6 bases and J by 2 bases; unmatched bases: 7. Germline CDR1 and CDR2: MNHEY and SVGAGI. DNA for the CDR3: TGTGCCAGCAGGATAAGCGGGATCCCCTACAATGAGCAGTTCTTC. Its translation: CASRISGIPYNEQFF.

There are a few counts of this clonotype. An end of the junction differs from the germline gene, which may be a read error. The gene calls are TRBV2 and TRBJ2-4; D is undetermined. This CDR3 is built from 12 residues. From germline, CDR1 is SNHLY and CDR2 FYNNEI. The CDR3 DNA reads TGTGCCACCAGTAGTTCGGGAAACATTCAGTACTTC. Translated, it gives CATSSSGNIQYF.

Only a few counts were recorded for this clonotype. This chain links TRBV6-1 with TRBJ1-6, with D possibly matching TRBD1 (6 bases). With 7 bases removed from V and 0 bases from J, the gap between germline ends came to 10 bases. This CDR3 region has 15 residues. The germline V gene has CDR1 MNHNS and CDR2 SASEGT. The CDR3 region has the DNA TGTGCCAGCATCCCGGACAGCTCCTATAATTCACCCCTCCACTTT. Translated: CASIPDSSYNSPLHF.

The V and J genes are TRBV7-4 and TRBJ1-5; D gene uncertain. The CDR3 runs to 17 residues. The V end lost 4 bases, the J end lost 1 base, and 17 bases lay between the germline ends. Germline CDR1 reads SGHVT; CDR2 reads SQSDAQ. The CDR3 DNA sequence: TGTGCCAGCAGCTATCCCGGCGTGGTGAGCAGCAATCAGCCCCAGCATTTT. It is translated as CASSYPGVVSSNQPQHF.

The chain couples TRBV19 to TRBJ1-4; D unclear. Trimming cost V 7 bases and J 1 base, with 7 bases left between them. CDR1 is LNHDA, CDR2 SQIVND, per germline (reference sequence). CDR3 length: 13 amino acids. CDR3 amino acids: CASNQRTNEKLFF. The CDR3 DNA follows: TGTGCCAGTAATCAGAGAACTAATGAAAAACTGTTTTTT.

Note on this clonotype: One end of the junction does not line up with germline, which may come from a read error. CDR3 residues: CASREGTGAYEQYF. The CDR3 region has the DNA TGTGCCAGCAGGGAAGGGACAGGGGCCTACGAGCAGTACTTC. The chain joins TRBV2 to TRBJ2-7, with TRBD1 matching 10 bases. Germline V CDR1 and CDR2: SNHLY, FYNNEI. The length of the CDR3 is 14 residues. Together with reference TRBV2 and TRBJ2-7, the CDR3 gives the full variable domain: EPEVTQTPSHQVTQMGQEVILRCVPISNHLYFYWYRQILGQKVEFLVSFYNNEISEKSEIFDDQFSVERPDGSNFTLKIRSTKLEDSAMYFCASREGTGAYEQYFGPGTRLTVT.

The chain has TRBV5-1 and TRBJ1-4; TRBD1 agrees at 7 bases. Germline CDR1 is SGHRS and CDR2 is YFSETQ. CDR3 length: 16 residues. J lost 8 bases, V lost 2 bases, and 12 bases had no gene match. The CDR3 here is CASSLWEGGDGEKLFF. The CDR3 nucleotides are TGCGCCAGCAGCTTATGGGAAGGGGGCGATGGGGAAAAACTGTTTTTT.

The rearrangement uses TRBV6-6 and TRBJ2-5; D remains unclear. The germline CDR1 and CDR2 sequences are MNHNY and SVGAGI (reference sequence). V was trimmed by 2 bases and J by 4 bases, leaving 8 bases between them. The CDR3 contains 13 residues. CDR3 coding DNA: TGTGCCAGCAGTTACGGGGATTCAGAGACCCAGTACTTC. The encoded protein is CASSYGDSETQYF.